This T cell receptor (beta chain) was obtained from a study of blood T cell repertoires in COVID-19. Study as a whole: Sample material is recorded as cDNA or gDNA derived from T cells, B-cell-depleted T cells, or PBMCs.

In the authors' methods: How many nucleated cells were present was estimated from reference gene primer amplification. Profiling relied on immunoSEQ multiplex PCR, and the TCRdb table lists in-frame clones only, not all of them. That table is the source of V, J and clone size, and D and trimming were worked out from the DNA. The table lists approximately 240,000 clones, roughly nine tenths of them singletons. Recruits, aged roughly 18 to 95 years, lived in 25 or so US areas. Germline lookup yields CDR1 MGHDK and CDR2 SYGVNS. V lost 4 bases and J lost 1, with 10 bases in between. The CDR3 spans 15 residues.

This TCR was sampled from a woman aged 45-65 years in a cohort exposed to, infected with or recovered from COVID-19 (not recorded which). The source material was PBMCs or T cells enriched from blood (not recorded which). The rearrangement uses TRBV25-1 and TRBJ2-2; D uncertain. CDR3 sequence (DNA): TGTGCCAGCAGTGTCTCCAGGCTGAACACCGGGGAGCTGTTTTTT. Protein product: CASSVSRLNTGELFF.